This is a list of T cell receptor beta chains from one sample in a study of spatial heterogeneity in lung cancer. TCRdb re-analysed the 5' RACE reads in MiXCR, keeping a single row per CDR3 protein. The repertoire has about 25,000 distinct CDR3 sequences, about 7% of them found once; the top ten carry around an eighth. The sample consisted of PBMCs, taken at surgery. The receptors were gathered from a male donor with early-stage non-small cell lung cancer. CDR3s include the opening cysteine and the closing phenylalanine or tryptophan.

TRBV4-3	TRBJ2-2	CASSQELAGGPGELFF
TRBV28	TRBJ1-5	CASSVWGQPQHF
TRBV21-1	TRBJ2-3	CASSPTSLLTDTQYF
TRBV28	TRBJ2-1	CASSYQGDGSLDDEQFF
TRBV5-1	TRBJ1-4	CASSSGEAMFF
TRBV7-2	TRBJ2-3	CASSTSGGREDTQYF
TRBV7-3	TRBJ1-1	CASSRDWGTEAFF
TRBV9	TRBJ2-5	CASSVVSTSSGGYQETQYF
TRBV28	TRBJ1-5	CASSLPGRVEPQHF
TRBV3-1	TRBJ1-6	CASSQDPGISPLHF
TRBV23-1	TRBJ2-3	CASSQSSGGGADTQYF
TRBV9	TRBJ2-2	CASTPSGITGELFF
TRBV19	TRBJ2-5	CASSIGIRGYEETQYF
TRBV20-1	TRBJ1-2	CSATSEGGYTF
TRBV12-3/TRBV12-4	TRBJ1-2	CASSPNQDRVHGYTF
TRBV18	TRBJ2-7	CASSPEQGAYEQYF
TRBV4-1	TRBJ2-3	CASSPVGGTDTQYF
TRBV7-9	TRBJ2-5	CASRWDLQETQYF
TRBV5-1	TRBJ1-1	CASSLAAGTGELSEAFF